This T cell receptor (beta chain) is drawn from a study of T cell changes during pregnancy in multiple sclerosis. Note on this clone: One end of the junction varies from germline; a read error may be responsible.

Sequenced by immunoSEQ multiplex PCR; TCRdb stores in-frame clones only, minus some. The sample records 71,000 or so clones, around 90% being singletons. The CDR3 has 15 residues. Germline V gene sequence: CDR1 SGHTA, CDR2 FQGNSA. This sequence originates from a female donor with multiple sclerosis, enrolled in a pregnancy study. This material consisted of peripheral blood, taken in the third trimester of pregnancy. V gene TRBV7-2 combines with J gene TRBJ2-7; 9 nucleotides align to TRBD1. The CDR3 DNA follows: TGTGTCAGCAGCTTAGTGGACAGGGGACCCTACGAGCAGTACTTC. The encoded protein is CVSSLVDRGPYEQYF.